This T cell receptor (beta chain) was documented in a study of post-analysis software for immune sequencing data (dated by TCRdb to 2013 to 2016). As for the study more broadly: The recorded disease courses included relapsing-remitting, secondary progressive and progressive-relapsing multiple sclerosis, and some patients had no subtype annotation. The patient repertoires were compared against 11 previously published healthy control repertoires obtained from donors aged roughly 6 to 26 years. A subset of samples was prepared in parallel using single-end sample barcoding, then pooled and co-amplified after Illumina adapter ligation.

This clonotype was recorded a few times. No antigen is known for it. Within one base of it there is no much larger clone, and no base qualities were kept. The CDR3 runs 14 residues from the cysteine to the phenylalanine. The read is trimmed to its CDR3 DNA, 42 bases read in frame from base 1. V is trimmed back by 7 bases and J by 6 bases, and the junction contains 7 bases that no gene match accounts for. From a lookup of the germline V gene (reference sequence), CDR1 and CDR2 are MNHNY and SVGAGI. The library came from PCR. Sequencing was performed on an Illumina HiSeq 2500. Unique molecular identifiers were incorporated into TCR beta cDNA libraries to reduce PCR and sequencing biases. Every 1 to 10 million input T cells yielded 500,000 or so cDNA molecules, meaning each molecule approximated one T cell. Patient libraries were prepared and sequenced with the same protocol used for the earlier healthy control dataset. Samples belonging to the same batch were prepared together, multiplexed and sequenced on a shared HiSeq lane. Regarding the original processing steps: Raw barcoded reads were processed with MIGEC, discarding single-read molecular identifier groups before consensus assembly and CDR3 extraction. VDJtools was used for post-analysis of the clonotype tables, with diversity normalized by down-sampling every dataset to the smallest sample size. In repertoire overlap clustering, CDR3 amino acid sequences, but not nucleotide sequences, were matched to correct batch-related cross-sample contamination. TCRdb handled the public reads itself, with Q25 trimming in fastp and clone calling in MiXCR, and kept productive beta chains. Each entry merges the rows of one CDR3 protein and shows their most common DNA and genes. V and J calls and clone size were set by TCRdb, not the authors. This sample gives over 700,000 distinct CDR3 sequences in total; 25% to 30% of them show up just once. Of the sample, around 0.56% is held by the ten largest clones.

TCR beta repertoires were profiled from peripheral blood of approximately 13 young patients with multiple sclerosis to demonstrate the VDJtools post-analysis software. Multiple sclerosis patients were children and adolescents aged roughly 6 to 17 years. Results and caveats for the whole study, not just this receptor: Significantly lower normalized Chao1 diversity was found in multiple sclerosis patients than in controls, suggesting substantial peripheral T-cell clonal expansion. Direct clustering with F measure showed strong co-clustering of samples prepared in the same batch, prompting a batch-effect correction. The multiple sclerosis patient group was slightly younger than the control group. Four to six TRBV segments, including TRBV5-6, TRBV5-1 and TRBV20-1, were significantly more frequent in patients than controls.

The origin of this receptor is a girl aged 5 to 17 with multiple sclerosis. The sample comprised blood. The V and J segments used are TRBV6-6 and TRBJ2-4; TRBD2 lines up with 9 middle nucleotides. The nucleotide sequence reads as follows: TGTGCCAGCACCCCGGGACTAGCCCCAAACATTCAGTACTTC. The translation is CASTPGLAPNIQYF.